A selection of T cell receptor beta chains follows, all from one sample in a study of blood T cell repertoires in COVID-19. This table comes from immunoSEQ multiplex PCR, and its TCRdb copy is limited to in-frame clones, with some not included. This table has roughly 140,000 clones, approximately 84% appearing once. The sequencing sample was made of PBMCs or T cells enriched from blood (not recorded which). The receptors derive from a woman aged 18-29 years who had been exposed to COVID-19. The CDR3 runs from the conserved cysteine through the conserved F or W. A D gene is named only where the DNA matches it firmly. Clone size, where shown, is once, few, many, or a class for clones that have expanded.

TRBV5-8	.	TRBJ2-1	TRBD1	CASSLDGRGSYNEQFF	TGTGCCAGCAGCTTGGATGGCAGGGGGTCCTACAATGAGCAGTTCTTC
TRBV7-8	.	TRBJ2-5	TRBD2	CASSFKREGRGTQYF	TGTGCCAGCAGCTTTAAGCGGGAGGGCCGGGGGACCCAGTACTTC
TRBV27	few	TRBJ2-7	.	CASSLLVEGTFYEQYF	TGTGCCAGCAGTTTACTAGTGGAGGGAACATTCTACGAGCAGTACTTC
TRBV5-6	.	TRBJ2-5	TRBD2	CASSFSWGTRLEETQYF	TGTGCCAGCAGCTTTTCTTGGGGGACTAGACTTGAAGAGACCCAGTACTTC
TRBV5-1	.	TRBJ2-7	.	CASSLTETYEQYF	TGCGCCAGCAGCCTGACTGAAACCTACGAGCAGTACTTC
TRBV29-1	once	TRBJ2-1	TRBD2	CSVEGPSGTYNEQFF	TGCAGCGTTGAAGGGCCTAGCGGGACCTACAATGAGCAGTTCTTC
TRBV5-6	.	TRBJ2-5	.	CASSLYGGQETQYF	TGTGCCAGCAGCTTGTATGGCGGACAAGAGACCCAGTACTTC
TRBV5-8	once	TRBJ1-3	.	CASSLASGNTIYF	TGTGCCAGCAGCTTGGCATCTGGAAACACCATATATTTT
TRBV30	.	TRBJ2-7	TRBD1	CAWIRAGTGRSEQYF	TGTGCCTGGATCAGGGCGGGGACAGGGAGGTCCGAGCAGTACTTC
TRBV4-1	.	TRBJ1-2	.	CASRPRTVTGYGYTF	TGCGCCAGCAGACCTCGGACAGTTACGGGCTATGGCTACACCTTC
TRBV12-3/TRBV12-4	.	TRBJ1-2	TRBD1	CASSTGEDGYTF	TGTGCCAGCAGCACAGGGGAGGACGGCTACACCTTC
TRBV7-2	.	TRBJ2-1	.	CASRSFASDRGNEQFF	TGTGCCAGCAGATCGTTTGCTAGCGATCGAGGGAATGAGCAGTTCTTC
TRBV10-1	.	TRBJ1-5	TRBD1	CASALTGRRGQPQHF	TGCGCCAGCGCCTTGACAGGGCGCAGGGGGCAGCCCCAGCATTTT
TRBV30	.	TRBJ1-4	.	CAWSSSGFNEKLFF	TGTGCCTGGAGCTCCTCAGGGTTTAATGAAAAACTGTTTTTT
TRBV11-2	few	TRBJ2-5	.	CASRTTETQYF	TGTGCCAGCAGGACTACTGAGACCCAGTACTTC
TRBV6-5	.	TRBJ1-4	TRBD1	CASRTGTGREKLFF	TGTGCCAGCAGAACCGGGACAGGACGTGAAAAACTGTTTTTT
TRBV5-5	.	TRBJ2-7	.	CASSLNTVYEQYF	TGTGCCAGCAGCTTGAATACAGTCTACGAGCAGTACTTC
TRBV2	.	TRBJ1-1	.	CASRITGQNTEAFF	TGTGCCAGCAGGATCACAGGGCAGAACACTGAAGCTTTCTTT
TRBV19	.	TRBJ1-2	TRBD1	CASSTTGGNYGYTF	TGTGCCAGTAGTACGACAGGGGGCAACTATGGCTACACCTTC
TRBV2	.	TRBJ2-2	.	CASSPMGLNTGELFF	TGTGCCAGCAGCCCAATGGGACTTAACACCGGGGAGCTGTTTTTT
TRBV28	.	TRBJ1-4	.	CASSLGSTRYNEKLFF	TGTGCCAGCAGTTTGGGGTCAACTAGGTACAATGAAAAACTGTTTTTT
TRBV24-1	.	TRBJ1-1	.	CATRRETNTEAFF	TGTGCCACGCGACGGGAAACGAACACTGAAGCTTTCTTT
TRBV18	.	TRBJ2-1	TRBD2	CASSPPSSSGSNEQFF	TGTGCCAGCTCACCACCTTCGTCTAGCGGGAGCAATGAGCAGTTCTTC
TRBV6-2/TRBV6-3	.	TRBJ2-7	.	CASSYSIREQYF	TGTGCCAGCAGTTACTCGATACGGGAGCAGTACTTC
TRBV6-5	.	TRBJ2-7	.	CASTGRGKHEQYF	TGTGCCAGCACTGGCAGGGGAAAGCACGAGCAGTACTTC
TRBV19	.	TRBJ1-1	TRBD1	CASIPGGLNTEAFF	TGTGCCAGCATTCCAGGGGGCCTGAACACTGAAGCTTTCTTT
TRBV30	many	TRBJ2-7	.	CAWSRQISYEQYF	TGTGCCTGGAGCAGACAGATCTCCTACGAGCAGTACTTC
TRBV7-9	.	TRBJ2-5	.	CASSFNGGTRPQETQYF	TGTGCCAGCAGCTTTAATGGCGGAACTAGGCCCCAAGAGACCCAGTACTTC
TRBV20-1	.	TRBJ1-1	.	CSASSGGAVGDTEAFF	TGCAGTGCTAGTTCCGGCGGGGCCGTGGGGGACACTGAAGCTTTCTTT
TRBV2	.	TRBJ2-7	.	CASSLIGPTAGRNYEQYF	TGTGCCAGCAGCTTGATAGGCCCAACCGCCGGGAGAAACTACGAGCAGTACTTC
TRBV19	.	TRBJ1-2	TRBD1	CASSQDRGLFGYTF	TGTGCCAGTAGTCAAGACAGGGGGCTGTTTGGCTACACCTTC
TRBV4-2	once	TRBJ2-2	.	CASSQDPGGRGTGELFF	TGTGCCAGCAGCCAAGATCCCGGGGGGCGCGGCACCGGGGAGCTGTTTTTT
TRBV14	.	TRBJ1-3	.	CASSQVGGLSGNTIYF	TGTGCCAGCAGCCAAGTGGGGGGTCTCTCTGGAAACACCATATATTTT
TRBV5-8	.	TRBJ2-1	TRBD1	CASSFSGTGAYNEQFF	TGTGCCAGCAGCTTCTCAGGGACAGGGGCCTACAATGAGCAGTTCTTC
TRBV6-5	.	TRBJ2-3	.	CASSYSAGWATDTQYF	TGTGCCAGCAGTTACTCGGCAGGGTGGGCCACAGATACGCAGTATTTT
TRBV28	.	TRBJ2-7	TRBD1	CASSSLGKDRNSYEQYF	TGTGCCAGCAGTTCCCTCGGAAAGGACAGGAATTCCTACGAGCAGTACTTC